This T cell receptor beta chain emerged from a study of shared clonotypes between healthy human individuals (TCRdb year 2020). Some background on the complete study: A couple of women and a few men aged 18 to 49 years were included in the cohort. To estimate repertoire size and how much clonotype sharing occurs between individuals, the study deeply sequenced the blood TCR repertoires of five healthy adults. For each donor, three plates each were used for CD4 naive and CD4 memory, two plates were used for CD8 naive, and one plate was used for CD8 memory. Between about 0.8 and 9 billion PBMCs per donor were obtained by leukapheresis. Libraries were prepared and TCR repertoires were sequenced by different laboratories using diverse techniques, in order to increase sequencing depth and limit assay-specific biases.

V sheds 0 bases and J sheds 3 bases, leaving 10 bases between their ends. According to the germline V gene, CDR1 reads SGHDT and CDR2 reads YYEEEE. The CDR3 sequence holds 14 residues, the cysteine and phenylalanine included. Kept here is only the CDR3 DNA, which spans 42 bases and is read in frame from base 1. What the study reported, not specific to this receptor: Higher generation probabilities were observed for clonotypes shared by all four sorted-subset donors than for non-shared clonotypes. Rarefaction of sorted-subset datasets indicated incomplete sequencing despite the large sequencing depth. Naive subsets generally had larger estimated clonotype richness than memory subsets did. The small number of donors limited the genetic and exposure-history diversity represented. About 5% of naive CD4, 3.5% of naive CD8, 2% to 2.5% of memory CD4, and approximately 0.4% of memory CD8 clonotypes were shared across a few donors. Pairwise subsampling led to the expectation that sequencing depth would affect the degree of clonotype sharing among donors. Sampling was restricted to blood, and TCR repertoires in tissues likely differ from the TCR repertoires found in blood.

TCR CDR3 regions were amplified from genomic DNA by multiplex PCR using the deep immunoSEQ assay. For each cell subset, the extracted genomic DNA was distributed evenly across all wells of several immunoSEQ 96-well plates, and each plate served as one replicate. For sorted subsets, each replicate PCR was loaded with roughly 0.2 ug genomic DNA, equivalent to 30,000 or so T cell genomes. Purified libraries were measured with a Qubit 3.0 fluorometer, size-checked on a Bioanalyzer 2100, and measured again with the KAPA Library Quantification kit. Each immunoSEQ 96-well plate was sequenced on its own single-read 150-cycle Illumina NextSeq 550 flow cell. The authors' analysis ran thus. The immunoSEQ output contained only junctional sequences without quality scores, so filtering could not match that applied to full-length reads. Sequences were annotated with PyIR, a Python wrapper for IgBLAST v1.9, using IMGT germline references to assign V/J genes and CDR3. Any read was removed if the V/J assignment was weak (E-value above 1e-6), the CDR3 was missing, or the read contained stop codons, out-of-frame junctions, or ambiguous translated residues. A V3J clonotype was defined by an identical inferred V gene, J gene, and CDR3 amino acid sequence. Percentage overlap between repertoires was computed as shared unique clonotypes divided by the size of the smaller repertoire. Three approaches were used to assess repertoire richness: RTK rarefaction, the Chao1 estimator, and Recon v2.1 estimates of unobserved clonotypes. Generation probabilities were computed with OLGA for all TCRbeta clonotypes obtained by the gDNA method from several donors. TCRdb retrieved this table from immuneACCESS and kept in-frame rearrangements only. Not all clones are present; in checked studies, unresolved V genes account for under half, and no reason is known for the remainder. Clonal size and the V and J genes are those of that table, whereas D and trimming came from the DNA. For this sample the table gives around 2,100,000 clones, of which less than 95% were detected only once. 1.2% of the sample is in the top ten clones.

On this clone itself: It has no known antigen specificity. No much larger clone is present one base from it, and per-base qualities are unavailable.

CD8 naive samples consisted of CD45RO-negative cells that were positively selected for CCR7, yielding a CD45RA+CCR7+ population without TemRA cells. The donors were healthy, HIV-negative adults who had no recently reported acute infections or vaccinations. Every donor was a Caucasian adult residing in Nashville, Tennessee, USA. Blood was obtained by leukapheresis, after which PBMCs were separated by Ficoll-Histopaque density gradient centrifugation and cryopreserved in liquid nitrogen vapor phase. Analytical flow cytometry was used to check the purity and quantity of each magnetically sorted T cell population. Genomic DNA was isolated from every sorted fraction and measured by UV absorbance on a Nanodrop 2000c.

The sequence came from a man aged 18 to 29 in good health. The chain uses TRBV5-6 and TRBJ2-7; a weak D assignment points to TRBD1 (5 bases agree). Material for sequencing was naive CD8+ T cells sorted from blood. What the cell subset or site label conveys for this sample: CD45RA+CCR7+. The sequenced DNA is TGTGCCAGCAGCTTGGCAGGGCTGGGCTACGAGCAGTACTTC. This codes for CASSLAGLGYEQYF. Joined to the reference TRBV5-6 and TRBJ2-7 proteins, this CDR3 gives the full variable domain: DAGVTQSPTHLIKTRGQQVTLRCSPKSGHDTVSWYQQALGQGPQFIFQYYEEEERQRGNFPDRFSGHQFPNYSSELNVNALLLGDSALYLCASSLAGLGYEQYFGPGTRLTVT.